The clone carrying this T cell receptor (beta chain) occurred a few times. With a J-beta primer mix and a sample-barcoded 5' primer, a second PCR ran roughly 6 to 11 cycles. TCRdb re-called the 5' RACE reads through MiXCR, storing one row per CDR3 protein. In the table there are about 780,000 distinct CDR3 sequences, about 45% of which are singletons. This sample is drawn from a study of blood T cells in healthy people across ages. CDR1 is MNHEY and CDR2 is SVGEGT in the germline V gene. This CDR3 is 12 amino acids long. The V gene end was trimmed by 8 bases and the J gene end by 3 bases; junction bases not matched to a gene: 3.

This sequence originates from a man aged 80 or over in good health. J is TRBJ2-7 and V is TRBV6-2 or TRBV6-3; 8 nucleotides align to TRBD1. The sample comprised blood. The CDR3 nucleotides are TGTGCCAGCCGGGACAGGAACTACGAGCAGTACTTC. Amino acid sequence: CASRDRNYEQYF.